The rows below give T cell receptor beta chains drawn from one sample of a study of shared clonotypes between healthy human individuals. Profiling relied on immunoSEQ multiplex PCR, and the TCRdb table lists in-frame clones only, not all of them. The data show some 480,000 clones, around 80% seen once. Sequencing was carried out using PBMCs. These receptors were collected from a woman aged 40 to 49 in good health. Some clones in this sample may be carry-over from other donors' samples. CDR3s include the opening cysteine and the closing phenylalanine or tryptophan.

>TRBV19|TRBJ1-2
CASSIPMVPTTTNYGYTF
>TRBV7-3|TRBJ2-2
CASSRDRGAGELFF
>TRBV28|TRBJ2-1
CASSPRGQGSYNEQFF
>TRBV6-4|TRBJ1-2
CASSVDSGHPYTF
>TRBV28|TRBJ1-1
CASSLISGREAFF
>TRBV18|TRBJ1-3
CASSPQGGRNTIYF
>TRBV27|TRBJ1-1
CASSLESAYTEAFF
>TRBV6-1|TRBJ2-7
CASSDSGRAHNPYEQYF
>TRBV18|TRBJ2-7
CASSQTGKNSYEQYF
>TRBV11-2|TRBJ2-3
CASSRVRASMDLDTQYF
>TRBV7-2|TRBJ2-5
CASSLGTSRKETQYF
>TRBV21-1|TRBJ2-2
CASSNGTGVSTGELFF
>TRBV19|TRBJ2-7
CASSHGPVGYEQYF
>TRBV6-5|TRBJ1-1
CASRRQANTEAFF
>TRBV7-8|TRBJ2-7
CASSFREGIYEQYF
>TRBV2|TRBJ1-2
CASSEFPTETGVYGYTF
>TRBV7-6|TRBJ2-5
CASSLYAGTPAEETQYF
>TRBV27|TRBJ2-7
CASSGGLAGAEQYF
>TRBV27|TRBJ1-3
CASGARGAGDTIYF
>TRBV30|TRBJ1-3
CAWSVPSGGNTIYF
>TRBV15|TRBJ2-2
CATSRDRVGTGELFF
>TRBV25-1|TRBJ1-5
CASKHGNQPQHF
>TRBV2|TRBJ2-2
CASSDTRTANTGELFF
>TRBV2|TRBJ1-5
CASSEAVDQPQHF
>TRBV5-1|TRBJ2-1
CASSIRTRVEQFF
>TRBV7-2|TRBJ2-3
CASSGDRGRNTQYF
>TRBV29-1|TRBJ2-5
CSVGGGETQYF
>TRBV5-6|TRBJ2-3
CASRRLADITDTQYF
>TRBV2|TRBJ2-4
CASSEIFGQGGVVNIQYF
>TRBV19|TRBJ2-7
CASSVGLAGREQYF
>TRBV18|TRBJ2-1
CASSPPSGRSYNEQFF
>TRBV28|TRBJ2-6
CASSSPTGANVLTF
>TRBV28|TRBJ1-5
CASRWAGQPQHF
>TRBV19|TRBJ2-2
CASSGQGVSVTGELFF
>TRBV7-2|TRBJ1-2
CASSPRSGQGAYGYTF
>TRBV7-9|TRBJ2-3
CASSPSGSGGDTQYF
>TRBV6-6|TRBJ1-4
CASSKTGTNEKLFF
>TRBV28|TRBJ2-1
CASIPTGSGYNEQFF
>TRBV29-1|TRBJ2-7
CSVEGPPDEQYF
>TRBV12-1|TRBJ2-3
CASNIPELGTDTQYF
>TRBV4-2|TRBJ2-5
CASSSGRETQYF
>TRBV28|TRBJ1-4
CASSLGTGSNEKLFF
>TRBV5-4|TRBJ2-7
CASSLDGGWAYEQYF
>TRBV28|TRBJ2-7
CASSSPGTSGIYEQYF
>TRBV6-6|TRBJ2-7
CASSILAAASYEQYF
>TRBV7-9|TRBJ2-1
CASSLFRVWLALSYNEQFF
>TRBV30|TRBJ1-2
CAWSPRSIGGYTF
>TRBV7-2|TRBJ1-3
CASSLMARGTGNTIYF
>TRBV27|TRBJ2-7
CASSSYEQYF
>TRBV25-1|TRBJ2-1
CASSDLAERGIRDNEQFF
>TRBV27|TRBJ2-1
CASGNPDEQFF